The rows below give T cell receptor beta chains drawn from one sample of a study of read filtering for tumor transcriptome and immune sequencing. TCRdb used MiXCR to reprocess the reads, holding one entry per CDR3 protein. The table shows some 120,000 distinct CDR3 sequences, with 10% to 15% occurring only once. The sequenced sample was a population of CD138-negative cells sorted from bone marrow. Source of these receptors: a donor aged 40 or older with multiple myeloma. Each CDR3 is given with its conserved first and last residue.

CDR3aa: CASTLGGIRYEQFF; v_gene: TRBV5-1; len: 14
CDR3aa: CSANVISEETQYF; v_gene: TRBV20-1; len: 13
CDR3aa: CASSLDDGFEASF; v_gene: TRBV11-2; len: 13
CDR3aa: CASSPTHGAYNEQFF; v_gene: TRBV18; len: 15
CDR3aa: CASSYTGEKLFF; v_gene: TRBV19; len: 12
CDR3aa: CSVGIVTGNTEAFF; v_gene: TRBV29-1; len: 14
CDR3aa: CASSPNQGNSNQPQHF; v_gene: TRBV7-2; len: 16
CDR3aa: CSEGTTPETQYF; v_gene: TRBV29-1; len: 12
CDR3aa: CASRPWRDLGNQPQHF; v_gene: TRBV6-1; len: 16
CDR3aa: CASREYEGAYNEQFF; v_gene: TRBV6-6; len: 15
CDR3aa: CASTDSRGQETQYF; v_gene: TRBV5-1; len: 14
CDR3aa: CASSVMGQGAYEQYF; v_gene: TRBV5-1; len: 15
CDR3aa: CASTSRTGELNYGYTF; v_gene: TRBV2; len: 16
CDR3aa: CASSHGGSGANVLTF; v_gene: TRBV14; len: 15
CDR3aa: CASGLMNRGLRRGSTEAFF; v_gene: TRBV12-5; len: 19
CDR3aa: CASSLSAGSANEQFF; v_gene: TRBV5-1; len: 15
CDR3aa: CAISERVNQPQHF; v_gene: TRBV10-3; len: 13
CDR3aa: CASSQGGNEPQHF; v_gene: TRBV7-9; len: 13
CDR3aa: CASSESAVVAGARTEAFF; v_gene: TRBV6-1; len: 18
CDR3aa: CAISGQGITDTQYF; v_gene: TRBV10-3; len: 14
CDR3aa: CASSFAGRAQETQYF; v_gene: TRBV5-8; len: 15
CDR3aa: CASSLLQGPNQPQHF; v_gene: TRBV5-1; len: 15
CDR3aa: CASSPLETYSYEQYF; v_gene: TRBV7-2; len: 15
CDR3aa: CASRAVNTEAFF; v_gene: TRBV28; len: 12